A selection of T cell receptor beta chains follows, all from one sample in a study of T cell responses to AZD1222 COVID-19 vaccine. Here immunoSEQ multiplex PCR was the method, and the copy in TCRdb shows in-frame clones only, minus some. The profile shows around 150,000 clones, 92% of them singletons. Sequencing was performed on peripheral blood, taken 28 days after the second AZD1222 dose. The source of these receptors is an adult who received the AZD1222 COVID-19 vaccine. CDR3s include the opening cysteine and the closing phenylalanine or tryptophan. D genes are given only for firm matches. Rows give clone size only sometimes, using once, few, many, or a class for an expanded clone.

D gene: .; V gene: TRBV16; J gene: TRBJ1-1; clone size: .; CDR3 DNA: TGTGCCAGCAGTCTTTGGGGGGCTACTGAAGCTTTCTTT; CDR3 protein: CASSLWGATEAFF
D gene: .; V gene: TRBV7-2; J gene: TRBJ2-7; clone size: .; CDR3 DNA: TGTGCCAGCAGCCTCCTTTCTAGCGCCCCCTACGAGCAGTACTTC; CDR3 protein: CASSLLSSAPYEQYF
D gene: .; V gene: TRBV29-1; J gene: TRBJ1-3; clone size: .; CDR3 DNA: TGCAGCGTTACCTCCTCTGGAAACACCATATATTTT; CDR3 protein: CSVTSSGNTIYF
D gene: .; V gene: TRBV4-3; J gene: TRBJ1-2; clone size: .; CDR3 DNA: TGCGCCAGCAGCCCCTTCGTCACAGGCAATGGCTACACCTTC; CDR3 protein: CASSPFVTGNGYTF
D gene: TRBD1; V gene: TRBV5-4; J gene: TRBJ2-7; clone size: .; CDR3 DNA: TGTGCCAGCAGCTGGGACAGGGGTAGCACCTACGAGCAGTACTTC; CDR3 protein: CASSWDRGSTYEQYF
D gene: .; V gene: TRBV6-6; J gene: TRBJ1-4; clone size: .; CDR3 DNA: TGTGCCAGCAGTTCCCCTAATGAAAAACTGTTTTTT; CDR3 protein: CASSSPNEKLFF
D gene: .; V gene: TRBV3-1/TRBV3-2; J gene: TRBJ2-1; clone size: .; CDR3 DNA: TGTGCCAGCAGCCAATGGGTAAATGAGCAGTTCTTC; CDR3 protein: CASSQWVNEQFF
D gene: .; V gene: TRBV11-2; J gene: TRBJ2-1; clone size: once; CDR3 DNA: TGTGCCAGCAGCTCTCTCTGGGACCAGTACAATGAGCAGTTCTTC; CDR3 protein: CASSSLWDQYNEQFF
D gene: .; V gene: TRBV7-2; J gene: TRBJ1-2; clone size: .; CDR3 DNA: TGTGCCAGCAGCTTAATGGGGCAGCAACGACTCTATGGCTACACCTTC; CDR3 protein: CASSLMGQQRLYGYTF
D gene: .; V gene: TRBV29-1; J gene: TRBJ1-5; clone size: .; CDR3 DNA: TGCAGCGTTGCCCAGGGGCTTAATCAGCCCCAGCATTTT; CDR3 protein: CSVAQGLNQPQHF
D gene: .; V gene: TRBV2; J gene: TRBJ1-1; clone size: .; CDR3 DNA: TGTGCCAGCAGTGTTAGGGGCGAAGCTTTCTTT; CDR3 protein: CASSVRGEAFF
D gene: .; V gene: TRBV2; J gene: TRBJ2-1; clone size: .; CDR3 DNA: TGTGCCAGCAGTACAGGGTGGTGGCAGTTCTTC; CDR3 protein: CASSTGWWQFF
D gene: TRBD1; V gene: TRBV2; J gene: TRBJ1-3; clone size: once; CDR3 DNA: TGTGCCAGCCGGGACAGTGGCTTCCCATCCTCTGGAAACACCATATATTTT; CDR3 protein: CASRDSGFPSSGNTIYF
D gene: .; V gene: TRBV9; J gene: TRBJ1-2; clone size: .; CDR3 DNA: TGTGCCAGCAGCGTAGGCGGGTACTATGGCTACACCTTC; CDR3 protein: CASSVGGYYGYTF
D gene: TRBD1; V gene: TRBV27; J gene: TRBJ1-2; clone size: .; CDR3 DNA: TGTGCCAGCAGTTTGACAGGGGAATATGGCTACACCTTC; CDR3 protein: CASSLTGEYGYTF
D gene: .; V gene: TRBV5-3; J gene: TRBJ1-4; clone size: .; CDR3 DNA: TGTGCCAGAAGCTCTGACAGACCCAATGAAAAACTGTTTTTT; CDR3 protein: CARSSDRPNEKLFF
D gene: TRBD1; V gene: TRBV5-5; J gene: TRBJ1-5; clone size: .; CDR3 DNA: TGTGCCAGCAGCTTAGGGACAGGGGGGAATCAGCCCCAGCATTTT; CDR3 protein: CASSLGTGGNQPQHF
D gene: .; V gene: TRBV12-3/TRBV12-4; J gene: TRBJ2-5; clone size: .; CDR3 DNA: TGTGCCAGCATCCAGACTCTACAAGAGACCCAGTACTTC; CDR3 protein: CASIQTLQETQYF
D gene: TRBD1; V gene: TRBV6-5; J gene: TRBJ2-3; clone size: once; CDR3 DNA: TGTGCCAGCAGTCAGTGGACAGGCAGCACAGATACGCAGTATTTT; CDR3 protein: CASSQWTGSTDTQYF
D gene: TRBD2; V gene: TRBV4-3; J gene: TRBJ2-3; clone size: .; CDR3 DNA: TGCGCCAGCAGCCATGGACTAGCGGGTTCGAGCACAGATACGCAGTATTTT; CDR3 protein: CASSHGLAGSSTDTQYF
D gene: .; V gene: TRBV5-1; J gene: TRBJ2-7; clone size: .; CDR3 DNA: TGCGCCAGCAGCTTGTCGTCAGGGGCAAGAGGACCCTACGAGCAGTACTTC; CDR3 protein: CASSLSSGARGPYEQYF
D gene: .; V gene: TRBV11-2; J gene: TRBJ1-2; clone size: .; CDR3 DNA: TGTGCCAGCAGACCCTCACCTGGCAGCCCTCTGGGCTACACCTTC; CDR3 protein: CASRPSPGSPLGYTF
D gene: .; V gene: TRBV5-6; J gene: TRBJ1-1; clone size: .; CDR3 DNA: TGTGCCAGCAGCTTGGGGGCAGCTATGAACACTGAAGCTTTCTTT; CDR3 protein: CASSLGAAMNTEAFF
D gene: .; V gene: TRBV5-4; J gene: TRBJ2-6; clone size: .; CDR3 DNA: TGTGCCAGCAGCTTAGACTCTGGGGCCAACGTCCTGACTTTC; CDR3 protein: CASSLDSGANVLTF
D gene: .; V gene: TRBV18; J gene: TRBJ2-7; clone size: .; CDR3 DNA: TGTGCCAGCTCACCACCCCGTAGGTCCACCTCCTACGAGCAGTACTTC; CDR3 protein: CASSPPRRSTSYEQYF
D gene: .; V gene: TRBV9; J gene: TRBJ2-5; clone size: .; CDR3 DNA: TGTGCCAGCAGCGTATCTCCTCATCACGAAGAGACCCAGTACTTC; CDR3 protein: CASSVSPHHEETQYF
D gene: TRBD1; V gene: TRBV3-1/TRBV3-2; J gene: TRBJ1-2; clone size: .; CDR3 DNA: TGTGCCAGCAGCCGGTCCCAGGGGGCGAGGGGATCTTATGGCTACACCTTC; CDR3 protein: CASSRSQGARGSYGYTF
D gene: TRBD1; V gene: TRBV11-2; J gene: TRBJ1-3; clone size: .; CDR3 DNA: TGTGCCAGCAGCTCGGACAGGGGTGGAAACACCATATATTTT; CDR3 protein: CASSSDRGGNTIYF
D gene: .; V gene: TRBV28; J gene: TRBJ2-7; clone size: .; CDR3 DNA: TGTGCCAGCAGATGGCCGGCCTCCTACGAGCAGTACTTC; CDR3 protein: CASRWPASYEQYF
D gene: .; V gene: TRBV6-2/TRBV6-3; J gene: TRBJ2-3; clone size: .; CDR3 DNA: TGTGCCAGCACCCCTCCCTGGGACACAGATACGCAGTATTTT; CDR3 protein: CASTPPWDTDTQYF
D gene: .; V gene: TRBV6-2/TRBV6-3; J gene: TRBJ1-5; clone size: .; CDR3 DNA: TGTGCCAGCAGTGGGGGACTTAGCAATCAGCCCCAGCATTTT; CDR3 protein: CASSGGLSNQPQHF
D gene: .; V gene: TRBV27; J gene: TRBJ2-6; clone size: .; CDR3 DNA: TGTGCCAGCAGTCGCGGCCGTAGCTCTGGGGCCAACGTCCTGACTTTC; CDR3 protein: CASSRGRSSGANVLTF
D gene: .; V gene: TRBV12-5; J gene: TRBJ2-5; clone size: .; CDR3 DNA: TGTGCTAGTGGCCCACTAGGATTAATGGAGACCCAGTACTTC; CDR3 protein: CASGPLGLMETQYF
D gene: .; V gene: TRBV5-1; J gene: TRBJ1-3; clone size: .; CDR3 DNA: TGCGCCAGCAGCTTGTGGGGCGGCAACACCATATATTTT; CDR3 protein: CASSLWGGNTIYF
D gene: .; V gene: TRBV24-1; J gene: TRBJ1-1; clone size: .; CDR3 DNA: TGTGCCACCAGTGATTTGGGGTCCCTCCAGGGAGTTGAAGCTTTCTTT; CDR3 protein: CATSDLGSLQGVEAFF
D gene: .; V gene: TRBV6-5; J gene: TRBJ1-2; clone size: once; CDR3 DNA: TGTGCCAGCAGTTACGGGACGTCCTATGGCTACACCTTC; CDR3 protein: CASSYGTSYGYTF
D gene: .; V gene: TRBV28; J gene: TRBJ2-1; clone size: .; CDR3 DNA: TGTGCCAGCAGTTTAGTCCAGGGTCGGGAGCAGTTCTTC; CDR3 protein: CASSLVQGREQFF
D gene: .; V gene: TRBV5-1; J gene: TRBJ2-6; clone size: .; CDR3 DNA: TGCGCCAGCAGCCGGCCCGGCGATGGTGCCAACGTCCTGACTTTC; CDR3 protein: CASSRPGDGANVLTF
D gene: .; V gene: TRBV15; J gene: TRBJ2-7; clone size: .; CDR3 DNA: TGTGCCACCTCGCTCGGTGGGGGCCCCTCCTACGAGCAGTACTTC; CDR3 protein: CATSLGGGPSYEQYF
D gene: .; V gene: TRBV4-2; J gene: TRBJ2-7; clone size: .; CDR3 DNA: TGTGCCAGCAGCCATCATACCCTGGACAGCTACGAGCAGTACTTC; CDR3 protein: CASSHHTLDSYEQYF
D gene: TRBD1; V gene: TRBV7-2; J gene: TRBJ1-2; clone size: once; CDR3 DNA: TGTGCCAGCAGACCGACAGGGGTCGACTATGGCTACACCTTC; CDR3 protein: CASRPTGVDYGYTF
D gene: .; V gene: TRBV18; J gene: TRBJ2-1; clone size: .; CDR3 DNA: TGTGCCAGCTCACCCTATCAAGATGTTTTCGATGAGCAGTTCTTC; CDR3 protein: CASSPYQDVFDEQFF
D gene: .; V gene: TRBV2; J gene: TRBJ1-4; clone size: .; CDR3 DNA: TGTGCCAGCGGGAGACATACAACTAATGAAAAACTGTTTTTT; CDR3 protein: CASGRHTTNEKLFF
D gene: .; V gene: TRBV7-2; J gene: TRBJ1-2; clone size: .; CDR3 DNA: TGTGCCAGCAGCTATTCCAGGACGGGCAACTATGGCTACACCTTC; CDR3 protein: CASSYSRTGNYGYTF
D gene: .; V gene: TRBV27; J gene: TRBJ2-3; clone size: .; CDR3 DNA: TGTGCCAGCAGTTTTTCCAGCCAAGATACGCAGTATTTT; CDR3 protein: CASSFSSQDTQYF
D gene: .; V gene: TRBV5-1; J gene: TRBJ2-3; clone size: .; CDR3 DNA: TGCGCCAGCAGTTCAGAGGGGGTCGATACGCAGTATTTT; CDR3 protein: CASSSEGVDTQYF